This TCR beta chain appears in the sequencing data of a study of blood T cells in healthy people across ages. Whole-study findings and limits: The study found TCR beta diversity correlated strongly with naive T cell percentage.

The germline CDR1 and CDR2 sequences are LNHNV and YYDKDF (reference sequence). This CDR3 comprises 14 residues. With 5 bases removed from V and 0 bases from J, the gap between germline ends came to 11 bases. This clonotype was detected only a few times. The antigen remains unidentified. Primed by a sample-barcoded 5' primer and a J-beta primer mix, a second PCR proceeded for about 6 to 12 cycles. Per sample, CDR3-containing paired-end reads numbered at least 2.5 million. Via MiXCR, TCRdb re-called the 5' RACE reads, giving one row per CDR3 protein. The data contain about 1.1 million distinct CDR3 sequences, around two fifths of them singletons. Samples each had at least 5.5 micrograms of total RNA extracted.

The chain combines TRBV15 with TRBJ2-7; possible D gene TRBD2, 5 bases. The receptor's source is a man aged 18 to 30 in good health. The specimen sequenced was blood. The CDR3 is CATSFRGSSYEQYF. The DNA of the CDR3 is TGTGCCACCAGCTTCCGTGGGAGCTCCTACGAGCAGTACTTC.